This T cell receptor beta chain was found in a study of beta chain features in type 1 diabetes. Germline lookup yields CDR1 SGHTA and CDR2 FQGTGA. Between the trimmed V and J ends, which lost 2 bases and 4 bases, there was a span of 10 bases. The CDR3 contains 14 residues. Sequencing targeted expressed TCRB transcripts, as all isolated RNA had been reverse transcribed. Generated by immunoSEQ multiplex PCR, the TCRdb table keeps only in-frame clones and is missing some. The sample shows roughly 610,000 clones, roughly a sixth of them seen only once. Sequencing input: naive CD4+ T cells from blood. The TCR was taken from a man younger than 35 in good health. The chain couples TRBV7-3 to TRBJ2-3, with D unclear. DNA of the CDR3: TGTGCCAGCAGCTTAGGCTACCGCGCAGATACGCAGTATTTT. Translated, it gives CASSLGYRADTQYF.